This TCR beta chain derives from a study of T cell repertoires in cytomegalovirus infection. Study results and limitations: Individuals carrying CMV plus the relevant HLA were identified by cumulative frequency of public TCR beta families. There were HLA-C-restricted CMV-specific TCR beta clonotypes dominating the ex vivo response.

The CDR3 spans 13 residues. TCRdb re-called the reads with MiXCR, one entry per CDR3 protein. Here the sample spans about 770,000 distinct CDR3 sequences, about 28% being singletons. Ten or more counts support this clonotype. Its antigen is currently unknown. A read error may produce the germline difference seen at one junction end. This TCR was sampled from a human donor in good health (CMV status not recorded). Some clones in this sample may be carry-over from other donors' samples. The V call is TRBV12-3 or TRBV12-4, the J call TRBJ2-3; a possible D gene is TRBD2 (6 bases). The sequences come from cultured CD8+ T cells from PBMCs, collected from culture after CMV antigen stimulation. This chain's CDR3 is CASGGAPTDTQYF. CDR3 bases: TGTGCCAGCGGCGGGGCCCCCACAGATACTCAGTATTTT.